This T cell receptor beta chain is drawn from a study of lymphopenia after photon versus proton radiotherapy. The CDR3 length is 15 residues. CDR1 and CDR2 (germline): SQVTM, ANQGSEA. Deletions cut 3 bases from V and 1 base from J, with 15 bases between. Of note for this clone: Its cognate antigen is unknown.

Sequenced by immunoSEQ multiplex PCR; TCRdb stores in-frame clones only, minus some. The sample records around 42,000 clones, 85% being singletons. Whole-study results and caveats: A bigger post-nadir fall in TCR diversity correlated inversely with survival time in deceased patients. Post-nadir diversity loss with photons came from oligoclonal expansion, particularly CD8+ Temra cells. Photon-treated patients lost naive T cells and TCR diversity; proton-treated stayed stable. Survival link was tested only in deceased patients; proton benefit remains a possibility.

The TCR originated in a man in his forties with gastric cancer. Sequenced material: peripheral blood, taken from a patient treated with photon-based radiotherapy. The genes are TRBV29-1 and TRBJ1-1; D might be TRBD1 (6 bases). CDR3 sequence: CSVDDEGQKNTEAFF. CDR3 DNA: TGCAGCGTTGACGATGAGGGACAAAAGAACACTGAAGCTTTCTTT.